The rows below give T cell receptor beta chains drawn from one sample of a study of blood T cell repertoires in COVID-19. Method: immunoSEQ multiplex PCR; TCRdb's copy keeps in-frame clones and lacks some. The table includes roughly 250,000 clones, just under 90% detected once. Sample: peripheral blood. Receptors originate from a woman between 40 and 50 years old with acute or convalescent COVID-19. The CDR3 runs from the conserved cysteine through the conserved F or W. D genes are given only for firm matches. For some rows the clone size is stated as once, few or many, or as a class when expanded; others skip it.

CASSLDRVQPQHF	TGTGCCAGCAGCTTAGATCGGGTCCAGCCCCAGCATTTT	-	-	TRBJ1-5	TRBV7-2
CASSPANLRGGTEAFF	TGCGCCAGCAGCCCGGCAAACCTCAGGGGTGGCACTGAAGCTTTCTTT	-	-	TRBJ1-1	TRBV5-1
CASSRADRSGGYTF	TGTGCCAGCAGCCGGGCGGACAGGTCGGGGGGCTACACCTTC	-	TRBD1	TRBJ1-2	TRBV3-1/TRBV3-2
CASRYRAGNTIYF	TGTGCCAGCAGATACAGGGCTGGAAACACCATATATTTT	-	-	TRBJ1-3	TRBV12-3/TRBV12-4
CASSLGAVDYGYTF	TGCGCCAGCTCACTGGGGGCGGTAGACTATGGCTACACCTTC	-	-	TRBJ1-2	TRBV4-1
CASSQGQASGANVLTF	TGTGCCAGCAGCCAGGGACAGGCCTCTGGGGCCAACGTCCTGACTTTC	-	TRBD1	TRBJ2-6	TRBV3-1/TRBV3-2
CASSFGLAANTGELFF	TGTGCCAGCAGCTTCGGCCTAGCGGCTAACACCGGGGAGCTGTTTTTT	-	TRBD2	TRBJ2-2	TRBV5-5
CASSWDSNSPLHF	TGTGCCAGCAGTTGGGACAGCAATTCACCCCTCCACTTT	few	TRBD1	TRBJ1-6	TRBV6-5
CASSPAQGAYQPQHF	TGTGCCAGCAGTCCCGCTCAGGGGGCCTATCAGCCCCAGCATTTT	once	TRBD1	TRBJ1-5	TRBV6-6
CASSTTGSGGNQPQHF	TGTGCCAGTAGTACCACAGGGTCCGGAGGTAATCAGCCCCAGCATTTT	-	-	TRBJ1-5	TRBV19
CASSVDSVYGYTF	TGTGCCAGCAGCGTAGACAGTGTCTATGGCTACACCTTC	-	-	TRBJ1-2	TRBV9
CASSRVGTGEEQFF	TGCGCCAGCAGTAGAGTAGGGACAGGGGAGGAGCAGTTCTTC	-	TRBD1	TRBJ2-1	TRBV10-1
CASGFTHGTEAFF	TGTGCTAGTGGTTTCACGCACGGCACTGAAGCTTTCTTT	-	-	TRBJ1-1	TRBV12-5
CASSWGRGLNTEAFF	TGCGCCAGCAGCTGGGGTCGGGGTTTGAACACTGAAGCTTTCTTT	-	-	TRBJ1-1	TRBV5-1
CAWSEGTGVQPQHF	TGTGCCTGGAGTGAGGGGACAGGGGTTCAGCCCCAGCATTTT	-	TRBD1	TRBJ1-5	TRBV30
CATSRERGGWETQYF	TGTGCCACCAGCAGAGAAAGGGGAGGGTGGGAGACCCAGTACTTC	-	TRBD2	TRBJ2-5	TRBV15
CASSQSDYYGYTF	TGTGCCAGCAGCCAGTCGGACTATTATGGCTACACCTTC	once	-	TRBJ1-2	TRBV3-1/TRBV3-2